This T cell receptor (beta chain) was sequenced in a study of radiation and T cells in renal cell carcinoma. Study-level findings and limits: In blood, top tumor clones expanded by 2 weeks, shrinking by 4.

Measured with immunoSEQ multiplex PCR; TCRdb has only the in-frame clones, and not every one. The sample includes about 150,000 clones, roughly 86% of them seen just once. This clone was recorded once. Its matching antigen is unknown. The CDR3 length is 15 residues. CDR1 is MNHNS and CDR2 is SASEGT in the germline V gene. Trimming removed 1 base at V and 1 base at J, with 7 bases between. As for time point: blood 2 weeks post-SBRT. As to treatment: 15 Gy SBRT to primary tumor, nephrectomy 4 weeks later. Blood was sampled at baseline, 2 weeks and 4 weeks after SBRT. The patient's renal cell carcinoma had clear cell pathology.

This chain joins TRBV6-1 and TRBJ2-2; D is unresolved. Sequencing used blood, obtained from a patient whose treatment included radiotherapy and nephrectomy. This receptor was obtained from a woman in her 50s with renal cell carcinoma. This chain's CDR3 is CASSEGRRNTGELFF. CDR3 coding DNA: TGTGCCAGCAGTGAAGGACGGAGGAACACCGGGGAGCTGTTTTTT.